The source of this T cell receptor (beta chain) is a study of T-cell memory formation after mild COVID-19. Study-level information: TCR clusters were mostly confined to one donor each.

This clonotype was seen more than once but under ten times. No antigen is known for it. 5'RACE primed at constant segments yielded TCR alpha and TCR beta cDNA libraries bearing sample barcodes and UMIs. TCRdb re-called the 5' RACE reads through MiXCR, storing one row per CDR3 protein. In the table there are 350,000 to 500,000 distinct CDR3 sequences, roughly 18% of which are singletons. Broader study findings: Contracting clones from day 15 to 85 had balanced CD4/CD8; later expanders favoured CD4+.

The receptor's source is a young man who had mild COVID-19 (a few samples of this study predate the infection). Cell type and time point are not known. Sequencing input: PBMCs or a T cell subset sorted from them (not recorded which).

The CDR3 spells CSARDLSIQTGELFF. CDR3 DNA: TGCAGTGCTAGAGATCTGAGTATACAGACCGGGGAGCTGTTTTTT. The chain employs TRBV20-1 and TRBJ2-2; D gene uncertain. Germline V CDR1 and CDR2: DFQATT, SNEGSKA (reference sequence). The CDR3 runs to 15 residues. V was trimmed by 0 bases and J by 5 bases, leaving 13 bases between them.